This T cell receptor (beta chain) was captured in a study of T cells after posttransplantation cyclophosphamide. Study-wide results and caveats: Donor-recipient repertoire similarity was low at 1-2 months, rising over year one. TRB overlap between skin or GI tissue T cells and blood was limited. TRB clonality was highly associated with recipient CMV seropositivity and reactivation.

Only in-frame clones appear in the TCRdb table, and some are missing; sequencing was by immunoSEQ multiplex PCR. Among approximately 32,000 clones listed, around nine tenths were seen once. This clone has only one observation. Its target is not known. The sample comprised PBMCs. The sequence was collected from a woman in her thirties or forties with a blood cancer, CMV-positive, and with a related stem cell donor.

CDR3: CASSRRQGWNEQFF. In DNA form, the CDR3 reads TGTGCCAGCAGCCGAAGACAGGGTTGGAATGAGCAGTTCTTC. The J gene is TRBJ2-1, the V gene TRBV11-2, with 7 bases identical to TRBD1. With 5 bases clipped from V and 7 bases from J, the junction kept 8 bases outside the gene matches. The CDR3 has 14 amino acids. Germline V gives CDR1 SGHAT, CDR2 FQNNGV.